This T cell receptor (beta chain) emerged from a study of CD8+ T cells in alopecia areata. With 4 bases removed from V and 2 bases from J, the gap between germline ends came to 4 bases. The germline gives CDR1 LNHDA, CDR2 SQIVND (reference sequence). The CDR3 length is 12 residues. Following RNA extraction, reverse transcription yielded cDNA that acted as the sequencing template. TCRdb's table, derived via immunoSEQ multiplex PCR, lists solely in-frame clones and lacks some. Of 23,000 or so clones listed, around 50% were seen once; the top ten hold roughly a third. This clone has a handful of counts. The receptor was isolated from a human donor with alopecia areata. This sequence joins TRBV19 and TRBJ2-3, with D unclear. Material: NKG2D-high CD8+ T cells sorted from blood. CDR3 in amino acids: CASSSPTDTQYF. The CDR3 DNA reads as TGTGCCAGTAGTAGTCCCACAGATACGCAGTATTTT.